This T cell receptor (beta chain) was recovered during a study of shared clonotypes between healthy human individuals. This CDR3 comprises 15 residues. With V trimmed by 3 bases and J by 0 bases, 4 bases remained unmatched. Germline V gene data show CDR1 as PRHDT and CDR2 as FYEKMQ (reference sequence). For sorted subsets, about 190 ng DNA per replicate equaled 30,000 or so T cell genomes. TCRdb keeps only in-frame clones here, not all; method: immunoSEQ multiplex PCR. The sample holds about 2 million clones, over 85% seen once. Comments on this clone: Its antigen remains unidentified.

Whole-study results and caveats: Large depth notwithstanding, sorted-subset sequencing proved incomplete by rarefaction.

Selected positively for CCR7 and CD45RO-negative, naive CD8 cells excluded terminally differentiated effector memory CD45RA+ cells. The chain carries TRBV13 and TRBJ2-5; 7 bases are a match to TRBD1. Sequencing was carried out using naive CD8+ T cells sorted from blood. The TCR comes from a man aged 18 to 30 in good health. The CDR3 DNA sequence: TGTGCCAGCAGCTTCCTGACAGGGAACCAAGAGACCCAGTACTTC. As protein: CASSFLTGNQETQYF.